These T cell receptor beta chains were read from a single sample in a study of T cell responses to AZD1222 COVID-19 vaccine. The method was immunoSEQ multiplex PCR; TCRdb's version includes in-frame clones alone and lacks a portion of them. The sample records tens of thousands of clones, roughly 84% being singletons. The sample here was peripheral blood, taken on day 0 of AZD1222 vaccination. The receptors stem from an adult in good health. Each CDR3 is given with its conserved first and last residue. The D gene is left open where the match is weak.

CDR3 protein: CASSWRTGGDEKLFF
J gene: TRBJ1-4
V gene: TRBV5-1
D gene: TRBD1

CDR3 protein: CASSRYTGELFF
J gene: TRBJ2-2
V gene: TRBV19
D gene: -

CDR3 protein: CASTLRVRDTEAFF
J gene: TRBJ1-1
V gene: TRBV3-1/TRBV3-2
D gene: -

CDR3 protein: CASSELRLGMNTEAFF
J gene: TRBJ1-1
V gene: TRBV25-1
D gene: -

CDR3 protein: CASSLSGTEAFF
J gene: TRBJ1-1
V gene: TRBV7-8
D gene: -

CDR3 protein: CASRSGREAYNEQFF
J gene: TRBJ2-1
V gene: TRBV2
D gene: -

CDR3 protein: CATSREGLRSNQPQHF
J gene: TRBJ1-5
V gene: TRBV15
D gene: -

CDR3 protein: CASSPQDRGAGTEAFF
J gene: TRBJ1-1
V gene: TRBV18
D gene: -

CDR3 protein: CSVGGEGNTIYF
J gene: TRBJ1-3
V gene: TRBV29-1
D gene: -

CDR3 protein: CASSRRPGDYYGYTF
J gene: TRBJ1-2
V gene: TRBV14
D gene: -

CDR3 protein: CASSIPPGASNQPQHF
J gene: TRBJ1-5
V gene: TRBV19
D gene: -

CDR3 protein: CASSLPGLDEQYF
J gene: TRBJ2-7
V gene: TRBV28
D gene: -

CDR3 protein: CASSPLRGGEAFF
J gene: TRBJ1-1
V gene: TRBV5-1
D gene: -

CDR3 protein: CASSPQGPNEKLFF
J gene: TRBJ1-4
V gene: TRBV5-1
D gene: -

CDR3 protein: CASSPGGTGELFF
J gene: TRBJ2-2
V gene: TRBV7-9
D gene: -

CDR3 protein: CASSPSVRGPNTGELFF
J gene: TRBJ2-2
V gene: TRBV18
D gene: -

CDR3 protein: CASSEQAGGSDTQYF
J gene: TRBJ2-3
V gene: TRBV2
D gene: TRBD2

CDR3 protein: CASSSNGGSSSPLHF
J gene: TRBJ1-6
V gene: TRBV7-3
D gene: -

CDR3 protein: CASSADRAYEQYF
J gene: TRBJ2-7
V gene: TRBV11-2
D gene: TRBD1